The 10 T cell receptor beta chains listed next were all sequenced from one sample in a study of T cell repertoires in cytomegalovirus infection. No antigen has been identified for these receptors. TCRdb fed the reads into MiXCR, producing one record per CDR3 protein. The top ten clones hold over 11% of a sample with some 940,000 distinct CDR3 sequences, around 30% of them seen once. Sequencing used cultured CD8+ T cells from PBMCs, obtained from culture after CMV antigen stimulation. The receptors here all came from a human donor in good health (CMV status not recorded). Some clones in this sample may be carry-over from other donors' samples.

The rearrangement joins TRBV9 to TRBJ2-1, with 10 bases matching TRBD1. This CDR3 has 17 amino acids. The trim removed 4 bases at V and 4 bases at J, leaving 11 bases unmatched. Germline V gene lookup returns CDR1 SGDLS and CDR2 YYNGEE. CDR3 nucleotides: TGTGCCAGCAGCCTTCCCGTCGGACAGGGGGAGTACAATGAGCAGTTCTTC. Translation: CASSLPVGQGEYNEQFF. The full variable domain, with the rest looked up from reference TRBV9 and TRBJ2-1, is DSGVTQTPKHLITATGQRVTLRCSPRSGDLSVYWYQQSLDQGLQFLIQYYNGEERAKGNILERFSAQQFPDLHSELNLSSLELGDSALYFCASSLPVGQGEYNEQFFGPGTRLTVL.

This clonotype occurred a few times. The chain links TRBV12-3 or TRBV12-4 to TRBJ2-5; D is undetermined. This CDR3 contains 13 residues. V was pared by 6 bases and J by 5 bases, with 13 bases between. In DNA form, the CDR3 reads TGTGCCAGCAGGGGTGTTGTTCGGGAGACCCAGTACTTC. Residues: CASRGVVRETQYF.

In the case of this clonotype: Compared with germline, one end of the junction differs, possibly owing to a read error. V usage is TRBV5-3 and J usage is TRBJ2-2; D unclear. TRBV5-3 falls under the ORF class, with uncertain function. There are 13 residues in the CDR3. The CDR3 sequence: CASSWLNTGELFF. CDR3 sequence (DNA): TGTGCCAGCAGCTGGCTGAACACCGGGGAGCTGTTTTTT.

Only a few counts were recorded for this clonotype. V usage is TRBV6-2 or TRBV6-3 and J usage is TRBJ2-3; TRBD1 agrees at 7 bases. V lost 5 bases to trimming and J lost 6 bases; unmatched junction nucleotides: 8. This CDR3 is 14 amino acids long. In germline, CDR1 is MNHEY, CDR2 SVGEGT. The DNA of the CDR3 is TGTGCCAGCAGTATCGGGACAGAATGGGATACGCAGTATTTT. Encoded protein: CASSIGTEWDTQYF.

This clonotype has only a few counts. The chain is built from TRBV5-4 and TRBJ2-3, with 11 bases lining up with TRBD1. The V gene's germline CDR1 is SGHNT and CDR2 YYREEE (reference sequence). The CDR3 spans 15 residues. V was pared by 2 bases and J by 5 bases, with 4 bases of the junction left unmatched. Written as DNA, the CDR3 is TGTGCCAGCAGCTTTCCGGGACAGGGGGTAGATACGCAGTATTTT. Encoded protein: CASSFPGQGVDTQYF.

This chain uses TRBV19 with TRBJ1-2; tentatively, D is TRBD1 (5 bases). Trimming cost V 9 bases and J 1 base, with 9 bases left between them. Germline V gene sequence: CDR1 LNHDA, CDR2 SQIVND (reference sequence). CDR3 length equals 12 residues. DNA of the CDR3: TGTGCCAGCCGGGGGGATAACTATGGCTACACCTTC. This sequence encodes CASRGDNYGYTF.

This clonotype has a handful of counts. The J gene is TRBJ2-3, the V gene TRBV27, with D possibly being TRBD2 (6 bases). Germline loops: CDR1 MNHEY, CDR2 SMNVEV (reference sequence). The V end was cut by 3 bases, the J end by 1 base, with 14 bases between. CDR3 length equals 16 residues. The CDR3 coding sequence is TGTGCCAGCAGTTTCGGTGGCGGGGCCCGCACAGATACGCAGTATTTT. The encoded protein is CASSFGGGARTDTQYF.

This clonotype was observed at least ten times. The V and J genes are TRBV7-9 and TRBJ1-2; tentatively, D is TRBD1 (5 bases). CDR3 size: 15 residues. The V gene lost 1 base and the J gene lost 4 bases, with 13 bases spanning the gap. Germline CDR1 reads SEHNR; CDR2 reads FQNEAQ (reference sequence). The CDR3 loop is CASSLVDSYFYGYTF. In DNA form, the CDR3 reads TGTGCCAGCAGCTTAGTCGACAGCTATTTCTATGGCTACACCTTC.

This clonotype was recorded a few times. Compared with germline, one end of the junction differs, possibly owing to a read error. The CDR3 sequence: CASIENSANTGELFF. CDR3 DNA sequence: TGTGCCAGCATTGAAAATAGCGCGAACACCGGGGAGCTGTTTTTT. The J gene is TRBJ2-2, the V gene TRBV25-1, with a possible D match to TRBD2 (5 bases). CDR1 and CDR2 from the germline V gene are MGHDK and SYGVNS. The CDR3 consists of 15 residues.

This clonotype was counted a few times. The chain carries TRBV24-1 and TRBJ1-4, with D uncertain. Per the germline V gene, CDR1 is KGHDR and CDR2 is SFDVKD. CDR3 length: 12 amino acids. V was pared by 8 bases and J by 4 bases, with 7 bases between. CDR3 nucleotide sequence: TGTGCCACCACGGACGTTAATGAAAAACTGTTTTTT. Residues: CATTDVNEKLFF.